This TCR beta chain was captured in a study of post-analysis software for immune sequencing data. Study-level results: Patients had higher frequencies than controls of roughly five TRBV segments, including TRBV5-6, TRBV5-1 and TRBV20-1.

Unique molecular identifiers were carried by the TCR beta cDNA libraries. TCRdb redid the calling of the PCR reads with MiXCR, one entry per CDR3 protein. The sample holds approximately 660,000 distinct CDR3 sequences, 59% seen once. To note about this clonotype: The antigen remains undetermined.

This CDR3 region has 17 residues. CDR1 MNHEY and CDR2 SVGEGT come from the germline V gene. V lost 4 bases, J lost 2 bases, and 20 bases lay in between. Source material: blood. The clonotype was recovered from a girl aged 2 to 9 with multiple sclerosis. This chain uses TRBV6-2 or TRBV6-3 with TRBJ2-5; D might be TRBD1 (6 bases). CDR3 sequence reads: CASSSATDTGYQETQYF. CDR3 in DNA: TGTGCCAGCAGTTCGGCGACCGACACAGGGTATCAAGAGACCCAGTACTTC.